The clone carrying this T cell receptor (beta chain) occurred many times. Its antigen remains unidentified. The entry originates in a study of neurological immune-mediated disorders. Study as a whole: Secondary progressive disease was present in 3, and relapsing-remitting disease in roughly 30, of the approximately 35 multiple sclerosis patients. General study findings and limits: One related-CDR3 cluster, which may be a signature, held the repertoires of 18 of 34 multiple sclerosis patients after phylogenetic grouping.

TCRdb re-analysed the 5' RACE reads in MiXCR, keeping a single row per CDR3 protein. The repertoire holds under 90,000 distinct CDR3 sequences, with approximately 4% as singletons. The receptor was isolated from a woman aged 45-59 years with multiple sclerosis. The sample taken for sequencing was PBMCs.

CDR3: CSASLAAAVGNGGYTF. The CDR3 DNA sequence: TGCAGTGCTAGTCTAGCGGCCGCAGTTGGGAATGGTGGCTACACCTTC. This chain connects TRBV20-1 to TRBJ1-2, with D hard to call. Trimming cost V 3 bases and J 7 bases, with 24 bases left between them. CDR1 and CDR2 from the germline V gene are DFQATT and SNEGSKA (reference sequence). The CDR3 extends over 16 amino acids.